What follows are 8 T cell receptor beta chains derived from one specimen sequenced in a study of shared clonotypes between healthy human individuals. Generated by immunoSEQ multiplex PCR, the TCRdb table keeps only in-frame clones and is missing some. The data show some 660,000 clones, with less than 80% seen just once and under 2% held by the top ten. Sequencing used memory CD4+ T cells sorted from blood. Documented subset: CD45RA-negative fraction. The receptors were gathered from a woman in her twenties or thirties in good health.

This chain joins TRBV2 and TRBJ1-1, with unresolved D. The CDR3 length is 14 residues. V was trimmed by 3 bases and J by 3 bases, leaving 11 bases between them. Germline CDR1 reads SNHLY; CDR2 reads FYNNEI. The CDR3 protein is CASSDNLPHTEAFF. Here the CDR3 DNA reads TGTGCCAGCAGTGACAACCTCCCGCACACTGAAGCTTTCTTT. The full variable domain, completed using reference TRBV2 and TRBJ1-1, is EPEVTQTPSHQVTQMGQEVILRCVPISNHLYFYWYRQILGQKVEFLVSFYNNEISEKSEIFDDQFSVERPDGSNFTLKIRSTKLEDSAMYFCASSDNLPHTEAFFGQGTRLTVV.

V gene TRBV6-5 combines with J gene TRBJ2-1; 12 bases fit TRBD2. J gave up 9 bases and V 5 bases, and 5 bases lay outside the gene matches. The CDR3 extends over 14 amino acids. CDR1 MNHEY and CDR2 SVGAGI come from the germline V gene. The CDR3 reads CASSPSGRAFEQFF. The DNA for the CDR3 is TGTGCCAGCAGTCCTAGCGGGAGGGCCTTTGAGCAGTTCTTC.

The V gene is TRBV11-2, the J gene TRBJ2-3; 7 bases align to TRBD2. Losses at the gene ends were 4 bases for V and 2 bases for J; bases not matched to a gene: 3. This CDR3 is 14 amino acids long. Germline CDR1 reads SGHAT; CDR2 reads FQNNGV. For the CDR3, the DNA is TGTGCCAGCAGCTCAGGACTAGTCACAGATACGCAGTATTTT. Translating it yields CASSSGLVTDTQYF.

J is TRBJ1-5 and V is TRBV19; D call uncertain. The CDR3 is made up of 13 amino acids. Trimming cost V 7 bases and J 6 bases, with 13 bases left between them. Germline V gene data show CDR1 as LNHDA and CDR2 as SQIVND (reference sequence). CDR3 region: CASTFGRLQPQHF. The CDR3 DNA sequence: TGTGCCAGTACCTTCGGGAGGCTTCAGCCCCAGCATTTT.

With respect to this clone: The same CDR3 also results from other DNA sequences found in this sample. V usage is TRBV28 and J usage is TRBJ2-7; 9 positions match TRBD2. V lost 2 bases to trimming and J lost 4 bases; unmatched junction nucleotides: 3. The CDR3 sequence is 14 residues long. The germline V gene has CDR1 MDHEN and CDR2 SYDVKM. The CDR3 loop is CASSLGLASYEQYF. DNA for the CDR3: TGTGCCAGCAGTTTAGGACTAGCGAGTTACGAGCAGTACTTC.

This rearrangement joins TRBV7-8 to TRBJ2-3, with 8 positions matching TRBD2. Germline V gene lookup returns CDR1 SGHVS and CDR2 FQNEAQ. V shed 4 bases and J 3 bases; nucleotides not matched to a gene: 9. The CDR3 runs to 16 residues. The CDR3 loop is CASSSGTRATTDTQYF. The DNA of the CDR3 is TGTGCCAGCAGCTCGGGGACTAGGGCTACAACAGATACGCAGTATTTT.

The CDR3 loop reads CSVAVEGGTQYF. The CDR3 nucleotides read TGCAGCGTTGCGGTTGAAGGTGGGACCCAGTACTTC. This sequence joins TRBV29-1 and TRBJ2-5; no firm D call. The V and J ends lost 4 bases and 7 bases respectively, with 13 bases between them. The CDR3 covers 12 residues. Germline CDR1 is SQVTM and CDR2 is ANQGSEA.

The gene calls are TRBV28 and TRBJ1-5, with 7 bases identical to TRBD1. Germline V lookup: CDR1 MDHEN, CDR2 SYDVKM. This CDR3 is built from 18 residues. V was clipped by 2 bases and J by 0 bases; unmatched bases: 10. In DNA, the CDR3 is TGTGCCAGCAGTTTACTCGGGACAGAATATTATAGCAATCAGCCCCAGCATTTT. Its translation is CASSLLGTEYYSNQPQHF.